This record concerns one T cell receptor beta chain sequence. What it binds is not known. Regarding donors, all were healthy bone marrow donors. Amplification used 60 Vbeta primers and 13 Jbeta primers. Sequencing used immunoSEQ multiplex PCR; TCRdb keeps in-frame clones, though not all of them. Of 150,000 to 200,000 clones in the sample, approximately 67% were seen once. The data are from a study of cytomegalovirus exposure and HLA in healthy donors. Study at large: Earlier work reported 100 million or so unique TCR beta sequences from roughly 180 million T cells.

Study-level points and caveats: The productive fraction for most TCR beta V segments was about 87% or about 30% in an earlier analysis. Common viral pathogens seemed, in a later analysis, to connect with several of the most significant clusters.

Trimming removed 8 bases at V and 8 bases at J, with 10 bases between. The CDR3 contains 10 residues. Germline CDR1 SNHLY, CDR2 FYNNEI. The chain uses TRBV2 and TRBJ2-7; D is uncertain. The clonotype was recovered from a woman between 18 and 29 years old in good health and CMV-seropositive. The sample taken for sequencing was PBMCs. Written as DNA, the CDR3 is TGTGCCAGCTCCGCACTGAAGCAGTACTTC. As protein: CASSALKQYF.